A selection of T cell receptor beta chains follows, all from one sample in a study of blood T cell repertoires in COVID-19. Assay used: immunoSEQ multiplex PCR; TCRdb lists only in-frame clones, some missing. This table has approximately 300,000 clones, less than 85% appearing once. The sample taken for sequencing was PBMCs or T cells enriched from blood (not recorded which). The origin of the receptors is a woman aged 30 to 39 who had been exposed to COVID-19. The CDR3 runs from the conserved cysteine through the conserved F or W. Fields, in order: J gene, D gene, V gene, clone size, CDR3 DNA, CDR3 protein. The D gene is left open where the match is weak. The size field is filled for only some rows; it gives once, few, many or a size class.

>TRBJ1-6|TRBD1|TRBV2|-
TGTGCCACCCAGAACCGGGACAGGGGTTCACCCCTCCACTTT
CATQNRDRGSPLHF
>TRBJ1-4|-|TRBV12-5|-
TGTGCTAGTGGTTTGTCAGGGGATGCAACTAATGAAAAACTGTTTTTT
CASGLSGDATNEKLFF
>TRBJ2-7|TRBD2|TRBV6-1|-
TGTGCCAGCAGTGTGTTTCGCCCAGCGGGAGTGTGGGAGCAGTACTTC
CASSVFRPAGVWEQYF
>TRBJ2-2|-|TRBV30|-
TGTGCCTGGGGTACAATAACCGGGGAGCTGTTTTTT
CAWGTITGELFF
>TRBJ2-7|TRBD1|TRBV5-1|-
TGCGCCAGCAGCTTTTCACCGACAGGGACCAGCTCCTACGAGCAGTACTTC
CASSFSPTGTSSYEQYF
>TRBJ2-1|TRBD1|TRBV28|-
TGTGCCAGCAGTTTTGGCGACAGGGACAATGAGCAGTTCTTC
CASSFGDRDNEQFF
>TRBJ1-1|TRBD1|TRBV6-5|-
TGTGCCAGCAGTTACGGGACAGGGACTGAAGCTTTCTTT
CASSYGTGTEAFF
>TRBJ2-7|TRBD2|TRBV5-1|-
TGCGCCAGCAGCGACGAATTAGCGGGATCCTACGAGCAGTACTTC
CASSDELAGSYEQYF
>TRBJ1-2|TRBD1|TRBV30|-
TGTGCCTGGAGTGTGGGACAGGGCTATGGCTACACCTTC
CAWSVGQGYGYTF
>TRBJ2-1|TRBD2|TRBV10-1|few
TGCGCCAGCAGTACTAGCGCTAATTCCTACAATGAGCAGTTCTTC
CASSTSANSYNEQFF
>TRBJ1-1|TRBD1|TRBV19|-
TGTGCCAGTAGTCAGGACAGGGATACTGAAGCTTTCTTT
CASSQDRDTEAFF
>TRBJ2-5|TRBD2|TRBV19|once
TGTGCCAGTAGTACTCAATTAGCGGGCCAAGAGACCCAGTACTTC
CASSTQLAGQETQYF
>TRBJ1-1|TRBD1|TRBV19|-
TGTGCCAGTAGCCGGACAGGGGTCGCCCCTGAAGCTTTCTTT
CASSRTGVAPEAFF
>TRBJ2-1|-|TRBV11-2|-
TGTGCCAGCAGCTCCCTCATACAGGGTTACAATGAGCAGTTCTTC
CASSSLIQGYNEQFF
>TRBJ2-3|TRBD1|TRBV5-6|-
TGTGCCAGCAGCCAGGGACAGGGGAGAGTGGATACGCAGTATTTT
CASSQGQGRVDTQYF
>TRBJ1-1|TRBD1|TRBV28|-
TGTGCCAGCAGCTCCGCTGGGACAGGGAAGGCTGAAGCTTTCTTT
CASSSAGTGKAEAFF
>TRBJ1-2|-|TRBV19|-
TGTGCCAGTAACAGTGGGGGAGGAAGCAGCTATGGCTACACCTTC
CASNSGGGSSYGYTF
>TRBJ1-1|-|TRBV5-1|-
TGCGCCAGCAGCTTGGTATCGGGAGCGAACACTGAAGCTTTCTTT
CASSLVSGANTEAFF
>TRBJ2-2|-|TRBV12-3/TRBV12-4|-
TGTGCCAGCAGCTTTAGGACTACCGGGGAGCTGTTTTTT
CASSFRTTGELFF
>TRBJ1-2|TRBD1|TRBV28|-
TGTGCCAGCACCTCATCAAACATCCGGGACAGTTATGGCTACACCTTC
CASTSSNIRDSYGYTF
>TRBJ2-7|TRBD2|TRBV7-3|-
TGTGCCAGCAGCTTGCAACGGGAGGGCCTCACCTACGAGCAGTACTTC
CASSLQREGLTYEQYF
>TRBJ1-4|TRBD1|TRBV29-1|-
TGCAGCGGAGAGACAGGGGCAAATGAAAAACTGTTTTTT
CSGETGANEKLFF
>TRBJ2-7|-|TRBV6-5|-
TGTGCCAGCAGTTACTCGGGGACAATGGTTTACGAGCAGTACTTC
CASSYSGTMVYEQYF
>TRBJ2-7|-|TRBV6-1|-
TGTGCCAGTAAGTCTGTGGGGCACTACGAGCAGTACTTC
CASKSVGHYEQYF
>TRBJ2-7|-|TRBV19|-
TGTGCCAGCAGCCGGGACAACTCCTACGAGCAGTACTTC
CASSRDNSYEQYF
>TRBJ1-2|-|TRBV11-2|-
TGTGCCAGCAGCTTAGCGAGGGGGGGCTATGGCTACACCTTC
CASSLARGGYGYTF
>TRBJ2-5|-|TRBV15|-
TGTGCCACCAGCAGAGATAGGCAGGGAGGGACCCAGTACTTC
CATSRDRQGGTQYF
>TRBJ1-4|-|TRBV7-8|few
TGTGCCAGCAGCTTAGAGAGGAACTCCGCTAATGAAAAACTGTTTTTT
CASSLERNSANEKLFF
>TRBJ2-3|TRBD1|TRBV24-1|-
TGTGCCACCAGTGATCCCCGAGGCTCTAGGGGGCAGAGCACAGATACGCAGTATTTT
CATSDPRGSRGQSTDTQYF
>TRBJ1-3|-|TRBV7-2|few
TGTGCCAGCAGCTTAGCTCCCACAGGGTCCGGAAACACCATATATTTT
CASSLAPTGSGNTIYF
>TRBJ1-4|-|TRBV6-6|-
TGTGCCAGCAGTCGAACTCCCAGGGTAGGGGATGAAAAACTGTTTTTT
CASSRTPRVGDEKLFF
>TRBJ2-7|TRBD1|TRBV28|-
TGTGCCAGCAGTTTGGGGACAGGAGCCTACGAGCAGTACTTC
CASSLGTGAYEQYF
>TRBJ1-1|-|TRBV7-3|-
TGTGCCAGCAGATCGACAGTGAACACTGAAGCTTTCTTT
CASRSTVNTEAFF
>TRBJ2-3|TRBD2|TRBV5-3|-
TGTGCCAGAAGCCAATCTAGCGGGGGATCCACAGATACGCAGTATTTT
CARSQSSGGSTDTQYF
>TRBJ2-7|-|TRBV7-9|few
TGTGCCAGCAGCCGAGAGGAGTTGTACTTC
CASSREELYF
>TRBJ1-5|TRBD1|TRBV19|-
TGTGCCAGTAGTTACGACAGGGATCAGCCCCAGCATTTT
CASSYDRDQPQHF
>TRBJ1-3|-|TRBV28|-
TGTGCCACCCAAAGGGGCACGTATGACTCTGGAAACACCATATATTTT
CATQRGTYDSGNTIYF
>TRBJ1-2|TRBD1|TRBV28|-
TGTGCCAGCAGTCGTTACAGGGGGGCCTATGGCTACACCTTC
CASSRYRGAYGYTF
>TRBJ1-6|TRBD1|TRBV5-8|-
TGTGCCAGCAGCCCGGGGACAGCTAATTCACCCCTCCACTTT
CASSPGTANSPLHF
>TRBJ2-2|TRBD1|TRBV6-6|-
TGTGCCAGCCGGTGGGGGACAGGCATGGCCGGGGAGCTGTTTTTT
CASRWGTGMAGELFF
>TRBJ1-1|-|TRBV28|-
TGTGCCAGCAGCGAACAGTACACTGAAGCTTTCTTT
CASSEQYTEAFF